The T cell receptor (beta chain) described here comes from a study of cytomegalovirus exposure and HLA in healthy donors. Study summary: The study's early data release held 75 million to 95 million unique TCRs from HLA-typed donors.

About this clone itself: Its specificity is unknown.

Healthy bone marrow donors formed the donor group. The CDR3 is made up of 16 amino acids. V gave up 0 bases and J gave up 0 bases, with 13 bases separating them. Germline V lookup: CDR1 SGHRS, CDR2 YFSETQ. Researchers ran the PCR with 60 Vbeta and 13 Jbeta primers. Sequencing was performed with immunoSEQ multiplex PCR; in TCRdb, only in-frame clones are kept and a portion is missing. Here the sample spans about 50,000 clones, over 70% being singletons. Whole-study results and caveats: A later analysis associated some 18,000 TCR beta sequences with HLA alleles at a 0.05 false discovery rate. Cytomegalovirus association was listed for under 200 TCR beta chains.

This receptor was identified in a man aged 25-40 years in good health and CMV-seropositive. The V and J genes are TRBV5-1 and TRBJ2-7, with TRBD2 as a possible D gene (6 bases). Material: PBMCs. The CDR3 here is CASSLGPGTGSYEQYF. CDR3 DNA: TGCGCCAGCAGCTTGGGACCAGGGACTGGCTCCTACGAGCAGTACTTC. The variable domain in full, completed from reference TRBV5-1 and TRBJ2-7, reads KAGVTQTPRYLIKTRGQQVTLSCSPISGHRSVSWYQQTPGQGLQFLFEYFSETQRNKGNFPGRFSGRQFSNSRSEMNVSTLELGDSALYLCASSLGPGTGSYEQYFGPGTRLTVT.